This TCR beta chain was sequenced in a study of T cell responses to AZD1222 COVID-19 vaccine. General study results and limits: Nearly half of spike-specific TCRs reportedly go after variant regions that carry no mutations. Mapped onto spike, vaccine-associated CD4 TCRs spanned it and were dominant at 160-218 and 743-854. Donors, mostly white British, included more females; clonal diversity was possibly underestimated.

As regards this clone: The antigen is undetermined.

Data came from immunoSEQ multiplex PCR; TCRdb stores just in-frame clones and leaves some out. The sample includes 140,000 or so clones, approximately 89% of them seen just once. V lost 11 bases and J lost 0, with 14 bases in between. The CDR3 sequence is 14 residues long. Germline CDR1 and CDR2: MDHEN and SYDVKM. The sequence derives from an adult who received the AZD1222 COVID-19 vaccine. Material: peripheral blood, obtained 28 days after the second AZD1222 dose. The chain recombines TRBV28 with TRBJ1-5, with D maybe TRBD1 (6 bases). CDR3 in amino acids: CALGRGPSNQPQHF. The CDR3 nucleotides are TGTGCCCTCGGCCGGGGGCCTAGCAATCAGCCCCAGCATTTT.